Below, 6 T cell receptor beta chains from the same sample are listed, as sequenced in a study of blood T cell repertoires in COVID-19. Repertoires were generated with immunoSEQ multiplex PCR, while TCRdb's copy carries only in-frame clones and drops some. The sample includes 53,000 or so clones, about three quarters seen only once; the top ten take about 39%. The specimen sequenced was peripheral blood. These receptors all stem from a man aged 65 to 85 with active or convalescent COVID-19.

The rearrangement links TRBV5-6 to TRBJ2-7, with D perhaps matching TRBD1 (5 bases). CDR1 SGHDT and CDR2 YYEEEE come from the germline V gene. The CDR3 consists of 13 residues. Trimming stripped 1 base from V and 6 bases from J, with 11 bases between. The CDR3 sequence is CASSLKSGLEQYF. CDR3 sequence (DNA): TGTGCCAGCAGCTTGAAATCAGGGCTCGAGCAGTACTTC.

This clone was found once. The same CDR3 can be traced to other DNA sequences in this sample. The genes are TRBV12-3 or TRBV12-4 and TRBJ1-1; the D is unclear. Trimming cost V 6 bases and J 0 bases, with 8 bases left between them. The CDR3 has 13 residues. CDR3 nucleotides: TGTGCCAGCAGCCCCGGGGTGAACACTGAAGCTTTCTTT. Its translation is CASSPGVNTEAFF.

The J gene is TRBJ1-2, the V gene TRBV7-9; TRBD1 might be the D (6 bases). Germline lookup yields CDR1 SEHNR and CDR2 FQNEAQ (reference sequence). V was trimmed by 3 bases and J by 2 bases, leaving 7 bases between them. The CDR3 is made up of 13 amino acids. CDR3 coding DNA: TGTGCCAGCAGCTTCAGGGGAAACTATGGCTACACCTTC. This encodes CASSFRGNYGYTF.

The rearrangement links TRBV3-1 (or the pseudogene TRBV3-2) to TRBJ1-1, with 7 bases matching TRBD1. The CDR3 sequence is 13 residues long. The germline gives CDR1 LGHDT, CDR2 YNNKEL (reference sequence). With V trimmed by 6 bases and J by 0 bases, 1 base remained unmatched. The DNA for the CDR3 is TGTGCCAGCAGGGACAGGTTGAACACTGAAGCTTTCTTT. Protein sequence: CASRDRLNTEAFF.

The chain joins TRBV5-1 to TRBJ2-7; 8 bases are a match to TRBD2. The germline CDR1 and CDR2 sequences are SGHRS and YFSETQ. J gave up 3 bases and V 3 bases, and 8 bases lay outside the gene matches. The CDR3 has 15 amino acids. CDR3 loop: CASSSKRELGYEQYF. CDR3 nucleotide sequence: TGCGCCAGCAGCTCGAAGCGGGAGTTAGGCTACGAGCAGTACTTC.

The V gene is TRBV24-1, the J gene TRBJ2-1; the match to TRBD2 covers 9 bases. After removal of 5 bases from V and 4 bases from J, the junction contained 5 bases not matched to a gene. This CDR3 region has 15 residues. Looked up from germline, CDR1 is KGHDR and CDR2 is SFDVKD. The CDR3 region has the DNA TGTGCCACCAGTGCGGCGGGGGGGCCTTACAATGAGCAGTTCTTC. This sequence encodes CATSAAGGPYNEQFF.